The next 17 T cell receptor beta chains were all read from a single sample in a study of T cells in Graves' hyperthyroidism and ophthalmopathy. Template material for amplifying TCR beta CDR3 regions consisted of RNA transcripts. The TCR CDR3 was amplified in a first-round RT-PCR using the HTBI primer set. TCRdb analysed the multiplex PCR reads with MiXCR anew, one entry per CDR3 protein. The sample holds approximately 400,000 distinct CDR3 sequences; around 15% are singletons and the top ten take about 19%. The sequencing sample was made of blood. These receptors came from a woman in her 30s with Graves' ophthalmopathy.

This clonotype was observed at least ten times. V gene TRBV27 combines with J gene TRBJ2-5; D not certain. Germline V gene lookup returns CDR1 MNHEY and CDR2 SMNVEV (reference sequence). There are 16 residues in the CDR3. With 2 bases removed from V and 1 base from J, the gap between germline ends came to 14 bases. The CDR3, as DNA: TGTGCCAGCAGTTTACGGAGTTCGGCTTTCCAAGAGACCCAGTACTTC. Protein sequence: CASSLRSSAFQETQYF.

For this clonotype: Being one base from a much bigger clone, this may be a read error. The chain links TRBV4-2 to TRBJ2-7; D uncertain. The length of the CDR3 is 15 residues. Germline lookup yields CDR1 LGHNA and CDR2 YNFKEQ. The CDR3 protein is CASSQVQMKPYEQHF. As DNA, the CDR3 is TGTGCCAGCAGCCAAGTCCAGATGAAACCCTACGAGCAGCACTTC.

This clonotype was observed at least ten times. V and J are TRBV28 and TRBJ1-1; a possible D gene is TRBD1 (6 bases). This CDR3 is built from 14 residues. Germline-derived CDR1 and CDR2 are MDHEN and SYDVKM. V was cut by 6 bases and J by 0 bases, with 11 bases left in between. The CDR3 DNA reads as TGTGCCAGCAGACGACAGGCCATGAACACTGAAGCTTTCTTT. Translated, it gives CASRRQAMNTEAFF.

This clonotype showed up many times. The chain combines TRBV24-1 with TRBJ2-2, with TRBD1 identical over 10 bases. The CDR3 contains 17 residues. Losses at the gene ends were 3 bases for V and 4 bases for J; bases not matched to a gene: 7. CDR1 is KGHDR and CDR2 is SFDVKD in the germline V gene. CDR3 sequence: CATSDNRQGAPTGELFF. CDR3 coding DNA: TGTGCCACCAGTGATAACCGACAGGGGGCGCCCACCGGGGAGCTGTTTTTT.

A note on this clonotype: In this CDR3 the conserved last residue, phenylalanine or tryptophan, is missing, so a read error is likely. The rearrangement uses TRBV15 and TRBJ1-1; D is unclear. The CDR3 contains 13 residues. Germline V CDR1 and CDR2: LNHNV, YYDKDF (reference sequence). The V end was cut by 1 base, the J end by 8 bases, with 11 bases between. CDR3 protein: CATSRGQRSEAFL. CDR3 DNA: TGTGCCACCAGCAGAGGCCAGCGTTCCGAAGCTTTCCTT.

This chain's CDR3 is CTGGRAGATATQYF. The CDR3 DNA is TGCACTGGGGGGAGAGCGGGGGCCACCGCAACCCAGTACTTC. The V and J genes are TRBV20-1 and TRBJ2-5, with TRBD2 identical over 8 bases. This CDR3 has 14 amino acids. Per the germline V gene, CDR1 is DFQATT and CDR2 is SNEGSKA (reference sequence).

This clonotype was seen repeatedly, ten times or more. This chain connects TRBV5-1 to TRBJ2-3; possible D gene TRBD2, 7 bases. Germline lookup yields CDR1 SGHRS and CDR2 YFSETQ. Deletions cut 4 bases from V and 3 bases from J, with 18 bases between. This CDR3 has 16 residues. CDR3 coding DNA: TGCGCCAGCAGCGCGGGGGACATTGGGAGGACAGATACGCAGTATTTT. Translating it yields CASSAGDIGRTDTQYF. Supplemented by reference TRBV5-1 and TRBJ2-3, the full variable domain reads KAGVTQTPRYLIKTRGQQVTLSCSPISGHRSVSWYQQTPGQGLQFLFEYFSETQRNKGNFPGRFSGRQFSNSRSEMNVSTLELGDSALYLCASSAGDIGRTDTQYFGPGTRLTVL.

This clonotype was detected many times. The rearrangement uses TRBV10-2 and TRBJ1-2; TRBD1 might be the D (6 bases). V lost 1 base, J lost 4 bases, and 16 bases lay in between. CDR1 is WSHSY, CDR2 SAAADI, per germline. This CDR3 has 16 residues. The CDR3 loop is CASSELQGQRGYGYTF. The DNA for the CDR3 is TGCGCCAGCAGTGAGTTACAGGGCCAGAGGGGCTATGGCTACACCTTC.

This clonotype was detected only a few times. A read error may produce the germline difference seen at one junction end. The genes are TRBV2 and TRBJ1-1, with D uncertain. Germline V gives CDR1 SNHLY, CDR2 FYNNEI. CDR3 length: 11 amino acids. Written as DNA, the CDR3 is TGTGCCAGCAGTGAGGGAGGTGAAGTTTTCTTT. Protein product: CASSEGGEVFF.

This clonotype was observed a handful of times. The genes are TRBV2 and TRBJ1-6, with 12 nucleotides matching TRBD1. V shed 8 bases, J shed 9 bases, and the junction held 11 bases outside the gene matches. This CDR3 is built from 16 residues. Looked up from germline, CDR1 is SNHLY and CDR2 is FYNNEI. This CDR3 is CASALLPGQGASPLHF. The CDR3 nucleotides read TGTGCCAGCGCTCTCCTGCCGGGACAGGGGGCTTCACCCCTCCACTTT.

Many counts were recorded for this clonotype. This chain uses TRBV20-1 with TRBJ2-7; a weak D match, TRBD1 (6 bases). The CDR3 is 11 residues long. Germline loops: CDR1 DFQATT, CDR2 SNEGSKA (reference sequence). CDR3 in amino acids: CRTGTYYEQYF. Here the CDR3 DNA reads TGCCGTACCGGGACATACTACGAGCAGTACTTC.

This clonotype has ten or more counts. This rearrangement joins TRBV2 to TRBJ1-4; D is perhaps TRBD1 (6 bases). CDR1 is SNHLY and CDR2 is FYNNEI in the germline V gene. The V end was cut by 0 bases, the J end by 8 bases, with 16 bases between. CDR3 length equals 16 residues. The CDR3 DNA follows: TGTGCCAGCAGTGAAGCGCTTCGAGGGACACTAGAAAAACTGTTTTTT. Encoded protein: CASSEALRGTLEKLFF.

In this sample, this clonotype turned up once. Without the conserved terminal phenylalanine or tryptophan, this CDR3 likely stems from a read error. V usage is TRBV7-2 and J usage is TRBJ2-5, with 8 bases fitting TRBD1. With V trimmed by 7 bases and J by 9 bases, 16 bases remained unmatched. In germline, CDR1 is SGHTA, CDR2 FQGNSA. The CDR3 is 15 amino acids. CDR3 in amino acids: CASTKGQVLGLAQYS. The DNA of the CDR3 is TGTGCCAGCACCAAGGGACAGGTCCTCGGGCTGGCCCAGTACTCC.

This clonotype was observed a few times. The genes are TRBV15 and TRBJ1-1, with D possibly TRBD1 on 6 matching bases. The length of the CDR3 is 15 residues. CDR1 and CDR2 from the germline V gene are LNHNV and YYDKDF (reference sequence). Deletions cut 1 base from V and 0 bases from J, with 9 bases between. The CDR3 protein is CATSRGRDMNTEAFF. CDR3 DNA: TGTGCCACCAGCAGAGGACGGGACATGAACACTGAAGCTTTCTTT.

This clonotype appeared a few times. This may be a read error, as it is one base from a much larger clone. This chain joins TRBV7-2 and TRBJ2-3, with D tentatively TRBD2 (6 bases). The CDR3 runs 18 residues. Germline-derived CDR1 and CDR2 are SGHTA and FQGNSA. Written as DNA, the CDR3 is TGTGCCAGCAGCTTCCCTAGCGAACGACGCGAATCCACAGATACGCAGTGTTTT. It specifies CASSFPSERRESTDTQCF.

Many counts were recorded for this clonotype. V gene TRBV3-1 combines with J gene TRBJ2-3, with D perhaps matching TRBD1 (5 bases). V gave up 1 base and J gave up 0 bases, with 8 bases separating them. This CDR3 contains 15 residues. Germline CDR1 reads LGHDT; CDR2 reads YNNKEL (reference sequence). CDR3 sequence (DNA): TGTGCCAGCAGCCAAGGGACAACTAGCACAGATACGCAGTATTTT. It translates to CASSQGTTSTDTQYF.

This clonotype appeared many times. This sequence joins TRBV12-3 or TRBV12-4 and TRBJ2-3; 7 bases line up with TRBD2. The CDR3 totals 14 residues. Trimming took 6 bases from V and 6 from J; bases not matched to a gene: 9. DNA of the CDR3: TGTGCCAGCAGCCCGTGGGGAGGGACGGATACGCAGTATTTT. Translating gives CASSPWGGTDTQYF.